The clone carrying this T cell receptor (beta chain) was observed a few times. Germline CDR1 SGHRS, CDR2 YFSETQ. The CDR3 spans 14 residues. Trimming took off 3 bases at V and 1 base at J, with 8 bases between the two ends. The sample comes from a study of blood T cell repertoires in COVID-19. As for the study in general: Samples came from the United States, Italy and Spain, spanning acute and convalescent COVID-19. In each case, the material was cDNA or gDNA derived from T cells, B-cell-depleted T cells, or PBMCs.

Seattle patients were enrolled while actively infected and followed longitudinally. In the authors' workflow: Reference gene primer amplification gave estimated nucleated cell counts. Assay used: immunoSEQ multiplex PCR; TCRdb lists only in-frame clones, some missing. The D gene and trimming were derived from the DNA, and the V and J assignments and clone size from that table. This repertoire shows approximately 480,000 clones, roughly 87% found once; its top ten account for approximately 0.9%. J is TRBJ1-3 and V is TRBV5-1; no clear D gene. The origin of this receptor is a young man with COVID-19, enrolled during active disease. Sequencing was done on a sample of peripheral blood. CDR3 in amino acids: CASSSEGSGNTIYF. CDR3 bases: TGCGCCAGCAGCTCCGAGGGATCTGGAAACACCATATATTTT.